A single sample is the source of the 8 T cell receptor beta chains below, sequenced in a study of T-cell reconstitution after alpha-beta-depleted transplantation in children. TCRbeta library construction was performed incorporating unique molecular identifiers. TCRdb used MiXCR to reprocess the PCR reads, holding one entry per CDR3 protein. The table lists 640,000 or so distinct CDR3 sequences, roughly 15% of them singletons, with under 1.2% in the top ten. The sample in question was PBMCs from the stem cell graft donor, obtained from the stem cell graft. The receptors were gathered from a human donor who donated a stem cell graft to a child with acute myeloid leukemia.

This chain's CDR3 is CATSAFGEKLFF. Here the CDR3 DNA reads TGTGCCACCAGTGCTTTCGGGGAAAAACTGTTTTTT. The chain is built from TRBV24-1 and TRBJ1-4; D remains unclear. With 5 bases removed from V and 8 bases from J, the gap between germline ends came to 8 bases. The CDR3 consists of 12 residues. Germline V CDR1 and CDR2: KGHDR, SFDVKD.

The J gene is TRBJ2-3, the V gene TRBV5-1, with D possibly matching TRBD2 (6 bases). This CDR3 spans 13 amino acids. Germline loops: CDR1 SGHRS, CDR2 YFSETQ. The V end lost 4 bases, the J end lost 4 bases, and 10 bases lay between the germline ends. The DNA for the CDR3 is TGCGCCAGCAGCGGAGGGAACGCAGATACGCAGTATTTT. Its translation: CASSGGNADTQYF.

The rearrangement uses TRBV6-1 and TRBJ2-3, with 12 nucleotides matching TRBD2. This CDR3 region has 16 residues. Per germline, CDR1 MNHNS and CDR2 SASEGT. Germline trimming cut 6 bases from V and 2 bases from J; bases unmatched to any gene: 6. CDR3 sequence (DNA): TGTGCCAGCAGACCAGGACTAGCGGGGTTCACAGATACGCAGTATTTT. As protein: CASRPGLAGFTDTQYF.

This clonotype was picked up many times. The V and J genes are TRBV10-3 and TRBJ2-7, with 7 bases matching TRBD1. Germline V CDR1 and CDR2: ENHRY, SYGVKD. V shed 6 bases and J 1 base; nucleotides not matched to a gene: 15. The CDR3 covers 17 residues. The CDR3 DNA reads as TGTGCCATCAGCCCTACCGGGACAGTATCAGGATCCTACGAGCAGTACGTC. It codes for CAISPTGTVSGSYEQYV.

This chain uses TRBV7-2 with TRBJ1-2; 8 nucleotides match TRBD1. The CDR3 is 16 residues long. Germline V gene sequence: CDR1 SGHTA, CDR2 FQGNSA. The V segment lost 5 bases and the J segment 3 bases; nucleotides outside the gene matches: 11. CDR3 sequence reads: CASSAGQGISDYGYTF. As DNA, the CDR3 is TGTGCCAGCAGCGCCGGACAGGGTATATCGGACTATGGCTACACCTTC. Drawing the rest from reference TRBV7-2 and TRBJ1-2, the complete variable domain is GAGVSQSPSNKVTEKGKDVELRCDPISGHTALYWYRQSLGQGLEFLIYFQGNSAPDKSGLPSDRFSAERTGGSVSTLTIQRTQQEDSAVYLCASSAGQGISDYGYTFGSGTRLTVV.

This clonotype was observed at least ten times. V is TRBV20-1 and J is TRBJ1-2; 8 bases are shared with TRBD1. Germline CDR1 reads DFQATT; CDR2 reads SNEGSKA (reference sequence). CDR3 length: 18 residues. The trim removed 1 base at V and 1 base at J, leaving 14 bases unmatched. The CDR3 nucleotides read TGCAGTGCTAGAGCCACAGGGGGAGCGGGGGCGGTTAACTATGGCTACACCTTC. This sequence encodes CSARATGGAGAVNYGYTF.

Note on this clonotype: The CDR3 ends on some other residue instead of the conserved phenylalanine or tryptophan, so this is likely a read error. This sequence joins TRBV6-5 and TRBJ2-3, with D possibly called TRBD1 or TRBD2 (5 bases each). Germline lookup yields CDR1 MNHEY and CDR2 SVGAGI. The CDR3 length is 15 residues. The V end was cut by 2 bases, the J end by 3 bases, with 12 bases between. The CDR3 nucleotides read TGTGCCAGCAGTTACGGGGCGGGTGGTACAGATACGCAGTATCTT. This sequence encodes CASSYGAGGTDTQYL.

The table lists this clonotype with many counts. The V gene is TRBV4-3, the J gene TRBJ1-1; the D gene is possibly TRBD1 (6 bases). Trimming left V 1 base short and J 11 bases short, with 14 bases between. Germline loops: CDR1 LGHNA, CDR2 YSLEER. CDR3 length: 13 amino acids. CDR3: CASSQGAWDNAFF. DNA for the CDR3: TGCGCCAGCAGCCAAGGAGCTTGGGACAATGCTTTCTTT.